Following are 14 T cell receptor beta chains from one sample sequenced in a study of T cell responses to AZD1222 COVID-19 vaccine (dated by TCRdb to the early 2020s). In light of the paper, this sample's time point label describes: about 28 days (+/-7) after the second vaccine dose. Library method: the immunoSEQ multiplex PCR assay. TCRdb carries this immuneACCESS record with in-frame sequences only. Its versions omit some clonotypes, under half of them owing to an unresolved V gene in the studies checked, with the rest unexplained. The sample table records roughly 270,000 clones; around 92% of these occur just once. The leading ten clones occupy 0.55% of the sample. The source material was peripheral blood, sampled 28 days after the second AZD1222 dose. Receptors originate from an adult who received the AZD1222 COVID-19 vaccine.

The rearrangement uses TRBV24-1 and TRBJ2-7; D remains ambiguous. Germline V lookup: CDR1 KGHDR, CDR2 SFDVKD. Trimming cost V 0 bases and J 2 bases, with 7 bases left between them. The length of the CDR3 is 14 residues. The CDR3, as DNA: TGTGCCACCAGTGATTTGGGGCAGACCTACGAGCAGTACTTC. As protein: CATSDLGQTYEQYF.

The gene calls are TRBV2 and TRBJ2-2, with 10 nucleotides matching TRBD2. V trimming: 5 bases; J trimming: 3 bases; junction bases outside the gene matches: 6. CDR3 length: 16 residues. Germline CDR1 SNHLY, CDR2 FYNNEI. This CDR3 is CASSSSSGRDTGELFF. In nucleotides, the CDR3 is TGTGCCAGCAGTTCCTCAAGCGGGAGGGACACCGGGGAGCTGTTTTTT. Based on the CDR3 plus reference TRBV2 and TRBJ2-2, the full variable domain is EPEVTQTPSHQVTQMGQEVILRCVPISNHLYFYWYRQILGQKVEFLVSFYNNEISEKSEIFDDQFSVERPDGSNFTLKIRSTKLEDSAMYFCASSSSSGRDTGELFFGEGSRLTVL.

The V call is TRBV19, the J call TRBJ1-2, with 7 bases matching TRBD1. J was trimmed by 6 bases and V by 5 bases; bases with no gene match: 6. CDR3 length: 13 residues. Germline V CDR1 and CDR2: LNHDA, SQIVND (reference sequence). Here the CDR3 reads CASSVRGRDGYTF. CDR3 in DNA: TGTGCCAGTAGTGTTAGGGGGCGGGATGGCTACACCTTC.

The chain has TRBV7-2 and TRBJ2-7; 8 bases agree with TRBD1. This CDR3 has 14 residues. With V trimmed by 2 bases and J by 6 bases, 6 bases remained unmatched. Germline V gene data show CDR1 as SGHTA and CDR2 as FQGNSA. The CDR3 DNA sequence: TGTGCCAGCAGCTTACAGGGGGCCTCTGGCGAGCAGTACTTC. It codes for CASSLQGASGEQYF.

J is TRBJ1-1 and V is TRBV6-6; tentatively, D is TRBD1 (6 bases). The CDR3 covers 13 residues. Germline CDR1 is MNHNY and CDR2 is SVGAGI (reference sequence). Trimming stripped 6 bases from V and 8 bases from J, with 16 bases between. The chain's CDR3 is CASSSTRGHEAFF. The CDR3 region has the DNA TGTGCCAGCAGCTCTACCAGGGGTCACGAAGCTTTCTTT.

The V call is TRBV7-9, the J call TRBJ1-5; D gene ambiguous. With 1 base removed from V and 4 bases from J, the gap between germline ends came to 2 bases. Germline CDR1 is SEHNR and CDR2 is FQNEAQ (reference sequence). The CDR3 loop spans 12 amino acids. Here the CDR3 DNA reads TGTGCCAGCAGCTTAGTTAATCAGCCCCAGCATTTT. Its translation: CASSLVNQPQHF.

V usage is TRBV2 and J usage is TRBJ1-6, with D tentatively TRBD1 (6 bases). The CDR3 has 15 residues. The V and J ends lost 5 bases and 10 bases respectively, with 18 bases between them. Per germline, CDR1 SNHLY and CDR2 FYNNEI. The CDR3 DNA reads TGTGCCAGCAGTCCCGATGGGGGGCTGTTGTCACCCCTCCACTTT. This translates into CASSPDGGLLSPLHF.

The chain has TRBV9 and TRBJ1-3; D uncertain. Germline V gene sequence: CDR1 SGDLS, CDR2 YYNGEE. The CDR3 is made up of 13 amino acids. V lost 0 bases, J lost 7 bases, and 8 bases lay in between. The CDR3 DNA reads TGTGCCAGCAGCGTAGATCCCGTCAACACCATATATTTT. It translates to CASSVDPVNTIYF.

The chain has TRBV7-2 and TRBJ1-1; D perhaps matches TRBD1 (6 bases). Trimming took off 2 bases at V and 3 bases at J, with 10 bases between the two ends. CDR3 length: 14 amino acids. CDR1 and CDR2 from the germline V gene are SGHTA and FQGNSA. CDR3 bases: TGTGCCAGCAGCTTATTCTCAGGGGACACTGAAGCTTTCTTT. Protein: CASSLFSGDTEAFF.

The J gene is TRBJ1-2, the V gene TRBV9; D may be TRBD1 (5 bases). From germline, CDR1 is SGDLS and CDR2 YYNGEE. The ends were cut back, 5 bases at V and 5 bases at J, with 16 bases in the middle. The CDR3 contains 14 residues. The CDR3 coding sequence is TGTGCCAGCAGATCCGGGACGGCGGCATATGGCTACACCTTC. Translating gives CASRSGTAAYGYTF.

J is TRBJ1-2 and V is TRBV28; tentatively, D is TRBD1 (5 bases). The CDR3 is 13 amino acids. Trimming took off 6 bases at V and 4 bases at J, with 12 bases between the two ends. Germline values: CDR1 MDHEN, CDR2 SYDVKM. This chain's CDR3 is CASSGLQGYGYTF. The CDR3 bases are TGTGCCAGCAGCGGGCTTCAGGGCTATGGCTACACCTTC.

The gene calls are TRBV4-1 and TRBJ1-1; TRBD1 matches at 9 bases. The germline CDR1 and CDR2 sequences are MGHRA and YSYEKL. The CDR3 totals 16 residues. Germline trimming cut 2 bases from V and 5 bases from J; bases unmatched to any gene: 9. CDR3 sequence (DNA): TGCGCCAGCAGCCAACCACAGGGGGCTATTGGAACTGAAGCTTTCTTT. This encodes CASSQPQGAIGTEAFF.

The J gene is TRBJ1-5, the V gene TRBV27; D might be TRBD1 (5 bases). CDR3 length equals 15 residues. Germline V gene sequence: CDR1 MNHEY, CDR2 SMNVEV (reference sequence). Trimming cost V 0 bases and J 6 bases, with 12 bases left between them. The CDR3: CASSLSGRGGQPQHF. CDR3 coding DNA: TGTGCCAGCAGTTTATCGGGGCGCGGGGGTCAGCCCCAGCATTTT.

V gene TRBV4-3 combines with J gene TRBJ1-3, with D unresolved. V was shortened by 2 bases and J by 0 bases, with 11 bases between the two germline ends. This CDR3 has 16 amino acids. The V gene's germline CDR1 is LGHNA and CDR2 YSLEER. The CDR3 sequence: CASSQYTSSSGNTIYF. CDR3 nucleotide sequence: TGCGCCAGCAGCCAATATACATCGAGCTCTGGAAACACCATATATTTT.